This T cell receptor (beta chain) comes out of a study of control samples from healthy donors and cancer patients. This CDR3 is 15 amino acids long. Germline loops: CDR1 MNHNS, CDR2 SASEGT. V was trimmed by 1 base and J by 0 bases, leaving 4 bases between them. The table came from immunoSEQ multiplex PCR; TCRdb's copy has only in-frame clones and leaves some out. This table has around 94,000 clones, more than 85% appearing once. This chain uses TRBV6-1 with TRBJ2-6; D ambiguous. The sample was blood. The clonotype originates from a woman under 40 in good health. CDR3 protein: CASSEDPSGANVLTF. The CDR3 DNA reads TGTGCCAGCAGTGAAGATCCCTCTGGGGCCAACGTCCTGACTTTC.